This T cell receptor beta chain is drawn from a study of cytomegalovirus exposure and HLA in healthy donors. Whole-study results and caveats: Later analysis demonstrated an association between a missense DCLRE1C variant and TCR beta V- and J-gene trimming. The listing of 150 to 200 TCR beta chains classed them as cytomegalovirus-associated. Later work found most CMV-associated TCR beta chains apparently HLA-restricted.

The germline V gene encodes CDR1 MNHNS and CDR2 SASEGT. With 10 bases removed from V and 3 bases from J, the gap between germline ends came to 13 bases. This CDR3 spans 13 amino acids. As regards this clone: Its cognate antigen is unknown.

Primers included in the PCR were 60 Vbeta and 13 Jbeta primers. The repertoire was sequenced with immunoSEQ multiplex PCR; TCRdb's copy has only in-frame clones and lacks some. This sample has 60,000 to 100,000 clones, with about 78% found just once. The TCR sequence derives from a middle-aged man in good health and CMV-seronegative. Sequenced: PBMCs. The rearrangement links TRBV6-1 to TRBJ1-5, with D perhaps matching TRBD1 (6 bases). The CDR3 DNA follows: TGTGCCACCGCGCGACAGGTCAATCAGCCCCAGCATTTT. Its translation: CATARQVNQPQHF.